This T cell receptor beta chain is drawn from a study of blood T cell repertoires in COVID-19 (dated by TCRdb to 2018 to 2021). For context, the study as a whole: The collaborator samples originated in the United States, Italy and Spain and spanned the acute and convalescent phases of COVID-19. The prospective study material was composed of cDNA or gDNA derived from T cells, B-cell-depleted T cells, or PBMCs. Deeply sampled blood TCRbeta repertoires from subjects exposed to, actively infected with, or recovered from COVID-19 were included in the dataset. The repertoires were released in a freely available public database intended as a resource for research on the immune response to SARS-CoV-2. Samples came from the ongoing ImmuneRACE study (first 160 participants) plus 1,254 subjects from 6 global collaborators. Nearly every sample came with metadata listing a de-identified subject ID, COVID-19 status, age in years and sex. HLA class I and class II types, where available, came from metadata supplied by the sample provider rather than from assay-based typing. Broader findings and caveats from the paper: The amount of clinical and demographic metadata varied by source and participant and was provided uncurated.

Whole blood was collected in K2EDTA tubes by collaborating institutions according to the institutions' own protocols. For TCRbeta analysis, collaborator samples were shipped as frozen whole blood, as isolated PBMCs, or as DNA extracted from either sample type. TCRbeta CDR3 regions were amplified from genomic DNA using the immunoSEQ Assay, a bias-controlled multiplex PCR. The study's own analysis went as follows. Within the assay, amplification of reference gene primers was used to estimate how many nucleated cells each sample contained. To quantify the absolute abundance of each unique TCRbeta CDR3 rearrangement, sequence reads were collapsed and filtered. For each sample, productive Simpson clonality was calculated by taking the square root of Simpson's diversity index across productive rearrangements. TCRdb provides this immuneACCESS table in a form limited to in-frame rearrangements. Some clones are lacking; in checked studies, under half of them reflect an unresolved V gene, and why the rest are absent is not known. V, J and clone size reflect that table, while D and trimming were determined from the DNA. This sample gives about 53,000 clones in total; roughly four fifths of them show up just once. Of the sample, 13% to 15% falls within the top ten clones.

In regard to this clone: What antigen it recognizes has not been identified. Base qualities were left out, and no much larger clone turns up one base away.

Source material: peripheral blood. The source of this sequence is a human donor in a cohort sampled during active COVID-19.

The CDR3 region: CASSEQGPNSPLHF. The bases are TGTGCCAGCAGTGAACAGGGCCCCAATTCACCCCTCCACTTT. The sequence is built from TRBV2 and TRBJ1-6; TRBD1 is a possible D gene, resting on 5 matching bases. The germline V gene encodes CDR1 SNHLY and CDR2 FYNNEI. V is pared back by 2 bases and J by 7 bases, with 9 bases lying between the germline termini. The CDR3 sequence holds 14 residues, the cysteine and phenylalanine included. Only CDR3 DNA is held: 42 bases, read in frame from base 1.